This T cell receptor (beta chain) was captured in a study of T cell responses to AZD1222 COVID-19 vaccine. Using immunoSEQ multiplex PCR, the repertoire was profiled, and TCRdb retains in-frame clones only, with some absent. The repertoire holds about 120,000 clones, with roughly 93% as singletons. The source was peripheral blood, collected 28 days after the second AZD1222 dose. This clonotype originated in an adult who received the AZD1222 COVID-19 vaccine.

Here the CDR3 DNA reads TGTGCCAGCAGGACGCAGGGAGTCAACTATGGCTACACCTTC. The encoded protein is CASRTQGVNYGYTF. The rearrangement joins TRBV28 to TRBJ1-2, with TRBD1 as a possible D gene (5 bases). The CDR3 sequence is 14 residues long. V was trimmed by 6 bases and J by 2 bases, leaving 13 bases between them. Germline-derived CDR1 and CDR2 are MDHEN and SYDVKM.